A single sample gave rise to the 25 T cell receptor beta chains below, sequenced in a study of blood T cell repertoires in COVID-19. TCRdb keeps only in-frame clones here, not all; method: immunoSEQ multiplex PCR. The sample carries 150,000 to 200,000 clones, 86% recorded once. What was sequenced was peripheral blood. All receptors come from a young man with acute or convalescent COVID-19.

This chain uses TRBV25-1 with TRBJ1-1; 7 bases align to TRBD1. The trim removed 7 bases at V and 0 bases at J, leaving 14 bases unmatched. This CDR3 spans 17 amino acids. Germline lookup yields CDR1 MGHDK and CDR2 SYGVNS. The CDR3 sequence is CASIPNLGTVLNTEAFF. In DNA form, the CDR3 reads TGTGCCAGCATTCCAAACCTCGGGACAGTCTTGAACACTGAAGCTTTCTTT.

This clone came up once. The rearrangement joins TRBV6-5 to TRBJ1-2, with unresolved D. The CDR3 spans 14 residues. The V gene's germline CDR1 is MNHEY and CDR2 SVGAGI. Trimming cost V 5 bases and J 7 bases, with 17 bases left between them. The chain's CDR3 is CASSPLDGLGGYTF. The CDR3 DNA is TGTGCCAGCAGTCCACTGGACGGACTCGGTGGCTACACCTTC.

This chain links TRBV7-3 with TRBJ1-2; 7 bases are a match to TRBD1. This CDR3 spans 14 amino acids. V was pared by 3 bases and J by 7 bases, with 8 bases of the junction left unmatched. CDR1 and CDR2 from the germline V gene are SGHTA and FQGTGA. The CDR3 bases are TGTGCCAGCAGCTTGGGCAGGGGGGAATTTGGCTACACCTTC. This translates into CASSLGRGEFGYTF. Using reference TRBV7-3 and TRBJ1-2 for the parts outside the CDR3, the full variable domain is GAGVSQTPSNKVTEKGKYVELRCDPISGHTALYWYRQSLGQGPEFLIYFQGTGAADDSGLPNDRFFAVRPEGSVSTLKIQRTERGDSAVYLCASSLGRGEFGYTFGSGTRLTVV.

The chain combines TRBV7-8 with TRBJ2-7; D not resolved. The CDR3 runs to 13 residues. Per the germline V gene, CDR1 is SGHVS and CDR2 is FQNEAQ. The V end lost 1 base, the J end lost 5 bases, and 9 bases lay between the germline ends. The CDR3 coding sequence is TGTGCCAGCAGCTTAGATTTGAGGAACGAGCAGTACGTC. Translation gives CASSLDLRNEQYV.

This chain connects TRBV3-1 (or the pseudogene TRBV3-2) to TRBJ1-3, with a possible D match to TRBD1 (6 bases). This CDR3 is 18 amino acids long. V lost 1 base and J lost 0, with 16 bases in between. Germline CDR1 reads LGHDT; CDR2 reads YNNKEL (reference sequence). CDR3 amino acids: CASSQVRDIWSSGNTIYF. The CDR3, as DNA: TGTGCCAGCAGCCAAGTTCGGGACATTTGGAGCTCTGGAAACACCATATATTTT.

The V gene is TRBV9, the J gene TRBJ2-2; 11 bases agree with TRBD2. V shed 0 bases and J 1 base; nucleotides not matched to a gene: 2. This CDR3 region has 17 residues. Germline CDR1 and CDR2: SGDLS and YYNGEE. CDR3 loop: CASSVATSGGNTGELFF. In DNA, the CDR3 is TGTGCCAGCAGCGTAGCTACTAGCGGGGGGAACACCGGGGAGCTGTTTTTT.

This clone was recorded only once. CDR3 residues: CASSRGLAGPRRTLSEQFF. In DNA, the CDR3 is TGTGCCAGCAGCCGGGGACTAGCGGGCCCCAGAAGGACTCTTAGTGAGCAGTTCTTC. The V and J genes are TRBV3-1 (or the pseudogene TRBV3-2) and TRBJ2-1; 12 nucleotides agree with TRBD2. From germline, CDR1 is LGHDT and CDR2 YNNKEL (reference sequence). The CDR3 spans 19 residues. With 4 bases clipped from V and 9 bases from J, the junction kept 19 bases outside the gene matches.

The gene calls are TRBV7-9 and TRBJ2-2; 9 bases match TRBD1. Germline values: CDR1 SEHNR, CDR2 FQNEAQ (reference sequence). The CDR3 covers 14 residues. J was trimmed by 7 bases and V by 8 bases; bases with no gene match: 8. The CDR3 sequence: CASPTQGAHGELFF. CDR3 DNA: TGTGCCAGCCCGACACAGGGGGCCCACGGGGAGCTGTTTTTT.

Only one count was recorded for this clone. The chain is built from TRBV18 and TRBJ2-2; the D is unclear. Per the germline V gene, CDR1 is KGHSH and CDR2 is LQKENI. V lost 2 bases to trimming and J lost 7 bases, with 5 bases between them. This CDR3 has 12 amino acids. CDR3 nucleotides: TGTGCCAGCTCACCAACGGGCGGGGAGCTGTTTTTT. As protein: CASSPTGGELFF.

This CDR3 is CASSSGGRTVNQPQHF. Written as DNA, the CDR3 is TGTGCCAGCAGCTCGGGGGGACGGACTGTGAATCAGCCCCAGCATTTT. The chain recombines TRBV11-3 with TRBJ1-5, with D perhaps matching TRBD1 (5 bases). This CDR3 is built from 16 residues. Looked up from germline, CDR1 is SGHNT and CDR2 is YENEEA. Trimming stripped 4 bases from V and 4 bases from J, with 17 bases between.

The V and J genes are TRBV5-1 and TRBJ2-3; the match to TRBD2 covers 10 bases. V gave up 2 bases and J gave up 3 bases; unmatched junction bases: 6. The CDR3 runs to 16 residues. The germline gives CDR1 SGHRS, CDR2 YFSETQ. Written as DNA, the CDR3 is TGCGCCAGCAGCTTACTTGCTAGCGGGGGAACAGATACGCAGTATTTT. As protein: CASSLLASGGTDTQYF.

The rearrangement joins TRBV4-1 to TRBJ2-2, with 7 bases fitting TRBD2. CDR3 length equals 19 residues. Trimming at V came to 3 bases and at J to 4 bases, leaving 17 bases not matched to a gene. The germline V gene encodes CDR1 MGHRA and CDR2 YSYEKL. The CDR3 loop is CASSHPGPLAGRGTGELFF. The CDR3 DNA sequence: TGCGCCAGCAGCCATCCCGGCCCCCTTGCGGGGAGGGGCACCGGGGAGCTGTTTTTT.

V usage is TRBV12-3 or TRBV12-4 and J usage is TRBJ1-1, with D perhaps TRBD1 (6 bases). The CDR3 spans 13 residues. Trimming shortened V by 5 bases and J by 4 bases, and 11 bases separated the two germline ends. The CDR3 sequence: CASSLQGFTEAFF. The CDR3, as DNA: TGTGCCAGCAGTCTTCAGGGGTTCACTGAAGCTTTCTTT.

The chain recombines TRBV18 with TRBJ2-3, with D possibly being TRBD1 (5 bases). The CDR3 spans 12 residues. V lost 5 bases, J lost 7 bases, and 10 bases lay in between. Germline values: CDR1 KGHSH, CDR2 LQKENI. The CDR3 DNA follows: TGTGCCAGCTCATCCAGGGTTTATACGCAGTATTTT. The encoded protein is CASSSRVYTQYF.

The chain links TRBV19 to TRBJ2-1; D is possibly TRBD2 (6 bases). The CDR3 is 14 amino acids. Trimming took 1 base from V and 4 from J, leaving 8 bases between them. The germline V gene has CDR1 LNHDA and CDR2 SQIVND (reference sequence). The CDR3 protein is CASSIGLAYNEQFF. The CDR3 nucleotides read TGTGCCAGTAGTATAGGCCTAGCGTACAATGAGCAGTTCTTC. The variable domain in full, with the rest retrieved from reference TRBV19 and TRBJ2-1, is DGGITQSPKYLFRKEGQNVTLSCEQNLNHDAMYWYRQDPGQGLRLIYYSQIVNDFQKGDIAEGYSVSREKKESFPLTVTSAQKNPTAFYLCASSIGLAYNEQFFGPGTRLTVL.

This rearrangement joins TRBV2 to TRBJ1-2; tentatively, D is TRBD1 (6 bases). The germline V gene has CDR1 SNHLY and CDR2 FYNNEI. The CDR3 is 14 residues long. Trimming removed 4 bases at V and 4 bases at J, with 13 bases between. The CDR3 region has the DNA TGTGCCAGCAGTGCACAGGGACGTAGCTATGGCTACACCTTC. It is translated as CASSAQGRSYGYTF.

The rearrangement joins TRBV30 to TRBJ1-2; no reliable D call. CDR1 and CDR2 from the germline V gene are GTSNPN and SVGIG (reference sequence). Trimming shortened V by 1 base and J by 8 bases, and 17 bases separated the two germline ends. The CDR3 spans 14 residues. CDR3 region: CAWSDRVEGWGYTF. CDR3 DNA: TGTGCCTGGAGTGATCGGGTCGAGGGCTGGGGCTACACCTTC.

The chain uses TRBV19 and TRBJ1-2; 9 nucleotides match TRBD1. Germline V gives CDR1 LNHDA, CDR2 SQIVND (reference sequence). The CDR3 extends over 16 amino acids. The trim removed 3 bases at V and 4 bases at J, leaving 9 bases unmatched. The CDR3 sequence: CASSIDGTGFFYGYTF. The CDR3 coding sequence is TGTGCCAGTAGTATTGACGGGACAGGGTTTTTCTATGGCTACACCTTC.

The chain links TRBV10-3 to TRBJ1-4, with unresolved D. Per the germline V gene, CDR1 is ENHRY and CDR2 is SYGVKD. The CDR3 has 14 amino acids. Trimming left V 3 bases short and J 1 base short, with 6 bases between. The CDR3 DNA follows: TGTGCCATCAGTGACCGGAGAACTAATGAAAAACTGTTTTTT. This sequence encodes CAISDRRTNEKLFF.

The chain links TRBV7-9 to TRBJ1-1; 7 bases map to TRBD1. Germline trimming cut 6 bases from V and 2 bases from J; bases unmatched to any gene: 6. The CDR3 extends over 14 amino acids. The germline V gene encodes CDR1 SEHNR and CDR2 FQNEAQ (reference sequence). CDR3 sequence: CASSSYRGNTEAFF. CDR3 nucleotides: TGTGCCAGCAGTTCATACAGGGGAAACACTGAAGCTTTCTTT. The variable domain in full, with the rest retrieved from reference TRBV7-9 and TRBJ1-1, is DTGVSQNPRHKITKRGQNVTFRCDPISEHNRLYWYRQTLGQGPEFLTYFQNEAQLEKSRLLSDRFSAERPKGSFSTLEIQRTEQGDSAMYLCASSSYRGNTEAFFGQGTRLTVV.

This chain links TRBV29-1 with TRBJ1-1; TRBD1 agrees at 8 bases. After removal of 6 bases from V and 0 bases from J, the junction contained 6 bases not matched to a gene. The CDR3 covers 14 residues. From germline, CDR1 is SQVTM and CDR2 ANQGSEA. CDR3: CSVHTTGVNTEAFF. The CDR3 nucleotides are TGCAGCGTACATACGACAGGGGTGAACACTGAAGCTTTCTTT.

The chain joins TRBV12-5 to TRBJ2-1; D may be TRBD1 (7 bases). Looked up from germline, CDR1 is LGHNT and CDR2 is FRNRAP. The CDR3 is 15 residues long. V was cut by 3 bases and J by 7 bases, with 16 bases left in between. CDR3 residues: CASGFSGGGRNEQFF. The CDR3 DNA sequence: TGTGCTAGTGGTTTTTCTGGAGGGGGCCGGAATGAGCAGTTCTTC. The complete variable domain, with remaining parts taken from reference TRBV12-5 and TRBJ2-1, reads DARVTQTPRHKVTEMGQEVTMRCQPILGHNTVFWYRQTMMQGLELLAYFRNRAPLDDSGMPKDRFSAEMPDATLATLKIQPSEPRDSAVYFCASGFSGGGRNEQFFGPGTRLTVL.

The chain couples TRBV6-5 to TRBJ1-5; 7 bases are a match to TRBD1. Germline lookup yields CDR1 MNHEY and CDR2 SVGAGI. The CDR3 runs 15 residues. The junction had 8 bases not matched to a gene; V was cut back by 5 bases and J by 4 bases. The CDR3 DNA sequence: TGTGCCAGCAGTCCCTGGGGACAGAATAATCAGCCCCAGCATTTT. Encoded protein: CASSPWGQNNQPQHF.

The rearrangement joins TRBV5-4 to TRBJ1-1; no reliable D call. Trimming left V 2 bases short and J 8 bases short, with 13 bases between. Germline CDR1 and CDR2: SGHNT and YYREEE (reference sequence). The CDR3 runs to 13 residues. This chain's CDR3 is CASSFETAAEAFF. The CDR3 coding sequence is TGTGCCAGCAGCTTCGAGACGGCAGCGGAAGCTTTCTTT. The full variable domain, its missing parts supplied by reference TRBV5-4 and TRBJ1-1, is ETGVTQSPTHLIKTRGQQVTLRCSSQSGHNTVSWYQQALGQGPQFIFQYYREEENGRGNFPPRFSGLQFPNYSSELNVNALELDDSALYLCASSFETAAEAFFGQGTRLTVV.

The rearrangement joins TRBV5-4 to TRBJ2-3; 16 bases fit TRBD2. V trimming: 3 bases; J trimming: 3 bases; junction bases outside the gene matches: 13. The CDR3 loop spans 20 amino acids. The germline CDR1 and CDR2 sequences are SGHNT and YYREEE (reference sequence). This chain's CDR3 is CASSSWGRGTSGGATDTQYF. The CDR3 DNA reads as TGTGCCAGCAGCTCCTGGGGGCGCGGGACTAGCGGGGGGGCGACAGATACGCAGTATTTT.